The 24 T cell receptor beta chains given below trace back to one sample, sequenced in a study of cytomegalovirus exposure and HLA in healthy donors. The study ran its PCR with 60 Vbeta and 13 Jbeta primers. Profiling relied on immunoSEQ multiplex PCR, and the TCRdb table lists in-frame clones only, not all of them. Seen here are under 200,000 clones, roughly 80% observed once, and the top ten hold 2.2%. Sequencing was performed on PBMCs. Receptor source: a man aged 45-65 years in good health and CMV-seropositive.

This clone was seen just once. The rearrangement joins TRBV10-3 to TRBJ2-7; 9 bases are a match to TRBD2. V lost 4 bases and J lost 5; bases outside the gene matches: 9. CDR3 length: 15 amino acids. The germline V gene has CDR1 ENHRY and CDR2 SYGVKD. The CDR3 is CAISGLAGGLNEQYF. The CDR3 region has the DNA TGTGCCATCAGTGGCTTGGCGGGGGGGCTAAACGAGCAGTACTTC.

This clone was counted between two and nine times. The CDR3: CATSRVREGLIGYTF. CDR3 bases: TGTGCCACCAGCAGAGTCAGGGAGGGACTTATTGGCTACACCTTC. The chain is built from TRBV15 and TRBJ1-2; D is possibly TRBD1 (5 bases). The CDR3 consists of 15 residues. V lost 1 base and J 7 bases, leaving 16 bases between the germline ends. Germline V gene lookup returns CDR1 LNHNV and CDR2 YYDKDF (reference sequence).

The chain combines TRBV5-4 with TRBJ2-5, with 11 bases identical to TRBD2. CDR3 length equals 17 residues. The germline CDR1 and CDR2 sequences are SGHNT and YYREEE (reference sequence). Unmatched junction bases numbered 9, after V lost 0 bases and J lost 5 bases. For the CDR3, the DNA is TGTGCCAGCAGCTTGGTGTTAGCGGGGGGGCCAGGGGAGACCCAGTACTTC. Its translation is CASSLVLAGGPGETQYF.

The chain couples TRBV10-3 to TRBJ2-5; D possibly corresponds to TRBD1 (6 bases). Trimming cost V 4 bases and J 1 base, with 7 bases left between them. CDR1 is ENHRY, CDR2 SYGVKD, per germline. There are 13 residues in the CDR3. The CDR3 nucleotides read TGTGCCATCAGTGGAGGGGGCCAAGAGACCCAGTACTTC. Translating gives CAISGGGQETQYF.

DNA of the CDR3: TGTGCCAGCCGGACAACCTACGAGCAGTACTTC. This sequence encodes CASRTTYEQYF. The chain uses TRBV6-5 and TRBJ2-7, with D perhaps TRBD1 (5 bases). The ends were cut back, 8 bases at V and 2 bases at J, with 7 bases in the middle. The germline CDR1 and CDR2 sequences are MNHEY and SVGAGI. The CDR3 sequence is 11 residues long.

V usage is TRBV5-1 and J usage is TRBJ2-7; 10 nucleotides align to TRBD1. The germline V gene has CDR1 SGHRS and CDR2 YFSETQ. The CDR3 runs 15 residues. Losses at the gene ends were 5 bases for V and 4 bases for J; bases not matched to a gene: 9. CDR3 protein: CASRILGQGKYEQYF. The DNA for the CDR3 is TGCGCCAGCAGGATTCTGGGACAGGGGAAGTACGAGCAGTACTTC. Together with reference TRBV5-1 and TRBJ2-7, the CDR3 gives the full variable domain: KAGVTQTPRYLIKTRGQQVTLSCSPISGHRSVSWYQQTPGQGLQFLFEYFSETQRNKGNFPGRFSGRQFSNSRSEMNVSTLELGDSALYLCASRILGQGKYEQYFGPGTRLTVT.

This clone occurred once. The V gene is TRBV5-5, the J gene TRBJ1-5, with D unresolved. CDR3 length: 13 residues. V was cut by 0 bases and J by 7 bases, with 8 bases left in between. Per the germline V gene, CDR1 is SGHKS and CDR2 is YYEKEE (reference sequence). The CDR3 nucleotides are TGTGCCAGCAGCTTGGGTATTATCCAGCCCCAGCATTTT. Its translation: CASSLGIIQPQHF.

V usage is TRBV5-1 and J usage is TRBJ2-3, with 9 bases identical to TRBD2. The CDR3 runs 15 residues. In germline, CDR1 is SGHRS, CDR2 YFSETQ. V was clipped by 2 bases and J by 2 bases; unmatched bases: 3. The CDR3 loop is CASSLSGGTTDTQYF. Written as DNA, the CDR3 is TGCGCCAGCAGCTTAAGCGGGGGGACCACAGATACGCAGTATTTT.

CDR3 residues: CASSINPPGMAYSPLHF. The DNA of the CDR3 is TGTGCCAGTAGTATAAACCCACCGGGGATGGCGTATTCACCCCTCCACTTT. The V and J genes are TRBV19 and TRBJ1-6, with D unclear. In germline, CDR1 is LNHDA, CDR2 SQIVND (reference sequence). The CDR3 has 17 residues. Trimming took off 2 bases at V and 8 bases at J, with 19 bases between the two ends.

This rearrangement joins TRBV7-2 to TRBJ2-3; 10 bases map to TRBD2. CDR3 length: 16 residues. Trimming removed 2 bases from V and 1 base from J; junction bases left unmatched: 3. CDR1 and CDR2 (germline): SGHTA, FQGNSA. The CDR3 loop is CASSLSSGGGTDTQYF. CDR3 DNA: TGTGCCAGCAGCTTATCAAGCGGGGGGGGCACAGATACGCAGTATTTT.

This chain connects TRBV11-2 to TRBJ1-2; 7 nucleotides line up with TRBD1. Trimming removed 6 bases from V and 6 bases from J; junction bases left unmatched: 7. The CDR3 has 13 residues. Germline lookup yields CDR1 SGHAT and CDR2 FQNNGV. Here the CDR3 reads CASSPTGVHGYTF. The DNA of the CDR3 is TGTGCCAGCAGTCCAACAGGGGTGCATGGCTACACCTTC.

The chain recombines TRBV19 with TRBJ1-2; TRBD1 aligns across 7 bases. Germline V gene data show CDR1 as LNHDA and CDR2 as SQIVND (reference sequence). CDR3 length: 13 residues. Trimming at V came to 8 bases and at J to 4 bases, leaving 7 bases not matched to a gene. The CDR3 sequence is CASATGAAYGYTF. CDR3 in DNA: TGTGCCAGTGCTACAGGGGCGGCCTATGGCTACACCTTC.

V is TRBV7-9 and J is TRBJ2-1, with D perhaps TRBD1 (6 bases). Germline V gives CDR1 SEHNR, CDR2 FQNEAQ (reference sequence). This CDR3 region has 16 residues. V dropped 5 bases and J dropped 0 bases, with 14 bases sitting between them. The CDR3 region has the DNA TGTGCCAGCAGCCCAACAGGGCGGAGCTCCTACAATGAGCAGTTCTTC. Translation gives CASSPTGRSSYNEQFF.

The chain joins TRBV9 to TRBJ2-7, with a weak D call TRBD1 (6 bases). The germline V gene encodes CDR1 SGDLS and CDR2 YYNGEE. The CDR3 is 14 amino acids. Trimming removed 4 bases from V and 3 bases from J, with 14 bases in between. The CDR3, as DNA: TGTGCCAGCAGCACCCAGGGACACAACTACGAGCAGTACTTC. This encodes CASSTQGHNYEQYF.

This clone was seen a single time. V is TRBV2 and J is TRBJ1-2, with 10 bases that match TRBD1. The germline V gene encodes CDR1 SNHLY and CDR2 FYNNEI. The junction had 6 bases not matched to a gene; V was cut back by 8 bases and J by 6 bases. CDR3 length: 13 amino acids. The CDR3 region is CASRQGAENGYTF. CDR3 DNA sequence: TGTGCCAGCCGACAGGGGGCGGAGAATGGCTACACCTTC.

This clone was detected only once. The V call is TRBV4-3, the J call TRBJ2-2; D gene ambiguous. Trimming removed 0 bases at V and 2 bases at J, with 13 bases between. This CDR3 has 17 amino acids. CDR1 is LGHNA and CDR2 is YSLEER in the germline V gene. Written as DNA, the CDR3 is TGCGCCAGCAGCCAAGATAACCCCTCCAGAAACACCGGGGAGCTGTTTTTT. It specifies CASSQDNPSRNTGELFF.

This chain joins TRBV7-2 and TRBJ2-3; 9 bases line up with TRBD2. The CDR3 spans 15 residues. Germline V lookup: CDR1 SGHTA, CDR2 FQGNSA. V lost 7 bases, J lost 3 bases, and 8 bases stayed unmatched. The CDR3 loop reads CASTLGLALTDTQYF. In DNA, the CDR3 is TGTGCCAGCACCCTGGGACTAGCTTTGACAGATACGCAGTATTTT.

The V gene is TRBV7-9, the J gene TRBJ2-2; 8 nucleotides line up with TRBD2. Germline V gene lookup returns CDR1 SEHNR and CDR2 FQNEAQ (reference sequence). The CDR3 contains 16 residues. V was pared by 5 bases and J by 3 bases, with 8 bases of the junction left unmatched. CDR3 sequence reads: CASSPQRGPYTGELFF. CDR3 sequence (DNA): TGTGCCAGCAGCCCCCAGCGGGGGCCCTACACCGGGGAGCTGTTTTTT.

The chain recombines TRBV18 with TRBJ2-7; unclear D gene. Germline CDR1 reads KGHSH; CDR2 reads LQKENI. Trimming stripped 3 bases from V and 2 bases from J, with 14 bases between. CDR3 length: 15 residues. The CDR3 sequence: CASSPSLGGTYEQYF. In DNA, the CDR3 is TGTGCCAGCTCACCTAGCTTGGGTGGAACCTACGAGCAGTACTTC. Full variable domain (remainder filled in from reference TRBV18 and TRBJ2-7): NAGVMQNPRHLVRRRGQEARLRCSPMKGHSHVYWYRQLPEEGLKFMVYLQKENIIDESGMPKERFSAEFPKEGPSILRIQQVVRGDSAAYFCASSPSLGGTYEQYFGPGTRLTVT.

This clone was detected a few times. This chain links TRBV5-1 with TRBJ2-5; a possible D gene is TRBD2 (6 bases). Trimming stripped 0 bases from V and 2 bases from J, with 20 bases between. This CDR3 region has 18 residues. Per the germline V gene, CDR1 is SGHRS and CDR2 is YFSETQ. This chain's CDR3 is CASSLGGAGRILQETQYF. CDR3 DNA sequence: TGCGCCAGCAGCTTGGGCGGGGCAGGGCGGATACTACAAGAGACCCAGTACTTC.

The chain employs TRBV10-1 and TRBJ1-1; a possible D gene is TRBD1 (6 bases). The CDR3 spans 13 residues. Trimming shortened V by 6 bases and J by 10 bases, and 18 bases separated the two germline ends. The germline gives CDR1 WNHNN, CDR2 SYGVQD (reference sequence). The CDR3 DNA follows: TGCGCCAGCAGGGGGCCAACAGGGTCGGCAGCTTTCTTT. Translated: CASRGPTGSAAFF.

The rearrangement links TRBV5-1 to TRBJ2-5; TRBD2 matches 11 bases. The V gene end was trimmed by 1 base and the J gene end by 5 bases; junction bases not matched to a gene: 7. Germline V CDR1 and CDR2: SGHRS, YFSETQ. There are 16 residues in the CDR3. CDR3: CASSLIAGGPKETQYF. The CDR3 DNA is TGCGCCAGCAGCTTGATAGCGGGGGGGCCAAAGGAGACCCAGTACTTC.

This chain connects TRBV7-8 to TRBJ2-1; perhaps TRBD2 as D (5 bases). V lost 5 bases and J 6 bases, leaving 20 bases between the germline ends. The germline V gene has CDR1 SGHVS and CDR2 FQNEAQ. The CDR3 is 16 residues long. The CDR3 DNA is TGTGCCAGCAGCCTCCGCCGGACTCGTGGGAGCAATGAGCAGTTCTTC. Translating it yields CASSLRRTRGSNEQFF.

The V and J genes are TRBV5-1 and TRBJ2-2; TRBD1 might be the D (6 bases). Germline CDR1 SGHRS, CDR2 YFSETQ. The CDR3 sequence is 15 residues long. The germline V and J ends were trimmed by 4 bases and 1 base, with 11 bases remaining between them. In DNA, the CDR3 is TGCGCCAGCAGCCTTTCGACAGGGAACACCGGGGAGCTGTTTTTT. It yields the protein CASSLSTGNTGELFF.